These T cell receptor beta chains were read from a single sample in a study of blood T cell repertoires in COVID-19. TCRdb's table, derived via immunoSEQ multiplex PCR, lists solely in-frame clones and lacks some. The table has about 160,000 clones, around 84% seen once. The sample comprised PBMCs or T cells enriched from blood (not recorded which). These receptors all come from a woman between 45 and 60 years old who had recovered from COVID-19. The CDR3 runs from the conserved cysteine through the conserved F or W. The D gene is left open where the match is weak. Expanded clones get a size class; other rows say once, few or many, or leave the size out.

TRBD2,-,TRBV14,TRBJ2-1,TGTGCCAGCAGCCAATTGGTACTAGCGGGAACCAATGAGCAGTTCTTC,CASSQLVLAGTNEQFF
-,-,TRBV4-2,TRBJ1-5,TGTGCCAGCAGCCAAGATCAAGGAGGGGGGGGGTTACAGCCCCAGCATTTT,CASSQDQGGGGLQPQHF
-,-,TRBV9,TRBJ2-5,TGTGCCAGCAGCGTAGCACTAGGAGAGACCCAGTACTTC,CASSVALGETQYF
TRBD1,-,TRBV28,TRBJ1-2,TGTGCCAGCAGTCTGACAGGGATGCGGTATGGCTACACCTTC,CASSLTGMRYGYTF
TRBD1,-,TRBV28,TRBJ2-7,TGTGCCAGCAAGTCAGGGGGCGTCTACGAGCAGTACTTC,CASKSGGVYEQYF
TRBD1,-,TRBV27,TRBJ1-2,TGTGCCAGCAGTTTTTCCGGGACAGCCTTTCTCTATGGCTACACCTTC,CASSFSGTAFLYGYTF
-,-,TRBV3-1/TRBV3-2,TRBJ1-5,TGTGCCAGCAGCCAGGTTCAGGATCAGCCCCAGCATTTT,CASSQVQDQPQHF
TRBD1,-,TRBV7-9,TRBJ2-6,TGTGCCAGCAGTCGACAGGGTGTCCTCTCTGGGGCCAACGTCCTGACTTTC,CASSRQGVLSGANVLTF
-,-,TRBV7-2,TRBJ2-7,TGTGCCAGCAGCCGACCAGGGGAAGGAGGGCAGTACTTC,CASSRPGEGGQYF
TRBD2,-,TRBV5-1,TRBJ2-3,TGCGCCAGCAGCTTGATGCTAGCGGGGAACACAGATACGCAGTATTTT,CASSLMLAGNTDTQYF
TRBD2,-,TRBV7-3,TRBJ2-1,TGTGCCAGCAGCTTGTCACTAGCGGGAAATGAGCAGTTCTTC,CASSLSLAGNEQFF
-,-,TRBV11-1,TRBJ2-7,TGTGCCAGCAGCCCCGACTGGACCTACGAGCAGTACTTC,CASSPDWTYEQYF
-,-,TRBV5-4,TRBJ2-3,TGTGCCAGCAGCTTGCCCGGGGAGGCCAGCACAGATACGCAGTATTTT,CASSLPGEASTDTQYF
TRBD2,-,TRBV5-1,TRBJ2-2,TGCGCCAGCAGCTTGGAAGCGGGAGGGCACACCGGGGAGCTGTTTTTT,CASSLEAGGHTGELFF
-,-,TRBV9,TRBJ2-2,TGTGCGAGCCGCAGGGCCGGGGAGCTGTTTTTT,CASRRAGELFF
TRBD1,-,TRBV5-1,TRBJ1-6,TGCGCCAGCAGCTTTTCGGGACAGGGGGTGTCACCCCTCCACTTT,CASSFSGQGVSPLHF
-,-,TRBV28,TRBJ1-5,TGTGCCAGCAGTTTGCCAGGCCCAGGGATTCAGCCCCAGCATTTT,CASSLPGPGIQPQHF
TRBD1,-,TRBV4-3,TRBJ1-2,TGCGCCAGCAGCCAAGATTCAGGGGGCAGTGGCTACACCTTC,CASSQDSGGSGYTF
TRBD1,-,TRBV7-8,TRBJ2-3,TGTGCCAGCAGCTTAGACAGGGGCAGCACAGATACGCAGTATTTT,CASSLDRGSTDTQYF
TRBD2,few,TRBV9,TRBJ2-7,TGTGCCAGCAGCGATGGACTAGCGGGAGTATACGAGCAGTACTTC,CASSDGLAGVYEQYF
-,once,TRBV3-1/TRBV3-2,TRBJ2-4,TGTGCCAGCAGCCAGGGACACCTAGCCAAAAACATTCAGTACTTC,CASSQGHLAKNIQYF
TRBD2,-,TRBV27,TRBJ2-1,TGTGCCAGCAGTCCAAGACTAGCGGGAGGTATCAATGAGCAGTTCTTC,CASSPRLAGGINEQFF
-,-,TRBV24-1,TRBJ1-1,TGTGCCACCAGTGATAGGTCGGGTGGGACTGAAGCTTTCTTT,CATSDRSGGTEAFF
-,-,TRBV18,TRBJ1-5,TGTGCCAGCTCACCATCAAGGGAGGGCAATCAGCCCCAGCATTTT,CASSPSREGNQPQHF
-,-,TRBV7-9,TRBJ1-2,TGTGCCAGCAGCTTAGGTCCGGGGGATGGCTACACCTTC,CASSLGPGDGYTF
-,-,TRBV6-5,TRBJ2-7,TGTGCCAGCAGTTACAAGGCAGGAAAAACCTACGAGCAGTACTTC,CASSYKAGKTYEQYF
-,-,TRBV7-9,TRBJ1-1,TGTGCCATCTCTCCGTACACTGAAGCTTTCTTT,CAISPYTEAFF
-,-,TRBV7-2,TRBJ2-7,TGTGCCAGCAGCTCCGGTGGGGGCGTTATATCGGGCTACGAGCAGTACTTC,CASSSGGGVISGYEQYF
-,-,TRBV11-3,TRBJ2-7,TGTGCCAGCAGCTTGTTACCGGACAGTTCCTACGAGCAGTACTTC,CASSLLPDSSYEQYF
-,-,TRBV19,TRBJ1-5,TGTGCCACTCGAGGTCGCCTCGGGGGAGGGTCGTATAGCAATCAGCCCCAGCATTTT,CATRGRLGGGSYSNQPQHF
-,-,TRBV6-5,TRBJ1-2,TGTGCCAGCAGTTCCCGTCAGGGGAACGGCTACACCTTC,CASSSRQGNGYTF
-,-,TRBV5-8,TRBJ2-7,TGTGCCAGCAGCCTCAGACAGTTTTCCTACGAGCAGTACTTC,CASSLRQFSYEQYF
-,-,TRBV29-1,TRBJ1-2,TGCAGCGTTGCCGGGGGGTTACAGCAGGGCTACACCTTC,CSVAGGLQQGYTF
TRBD1,-,TRBV28,TRBJ1-5,TGTGCCAGCAGTTTGCCAACAGGGGGCAATCAGCCCCAGCATTTT,CASSLPTGGNQPQHF
-,few,TRBV7-9,TRBJ2-7,TGTGCCAGCAGCTTAGCACCGGGACACAGCTCCTACGAGCAGTACTTC,CASSLAPGHSSYEQYF
-,-,TRBV19,TRBJ1-2,TGTGCCAGTAGTAAACCTCTCTCAGGTCGCGGGAACTATGGCTACACCTTC,CASSKPLSGRGNYGYTF
TRBD2,many,TRBV5-4,TRBJ2-3,TGTGCCAGCAGCCGTGGACTAGCGGGGGGCACAGATACGCAGTATTTT,CASSRGLAGGTDTQYF
-,once,TRBV21-1,TRBJ2-7,TGTGCCAGCAGCACCCCCGGGACAGACCCTCCTAGGGAGTACTTC,CASSTPGTDPPREYF
-,-,TRBV27,TRBJ2-7,TGTGCCAGCAGTCTATCGACAGGTTGGAGCGAGCAGTACTTC,CASSLSTGWSEQYF
-,-,TRBV5-8,TRBJ2-1,TGTGCCAGCAGCTCGGCCCAGAGGAGCTCCTACAATGAGCAGTTCTTC,CASSSAQRSSYNEQFF
TRBD1,-,TRBV30,TRBJ2-7,TGTGCCTGGAGGTCCGGGACAGGGATTTCAAGCTTCCACTTC,CAWRSGTGISSFHF
TRBD2,-,TRBV9,TRBJ2-5,TGTGCCAGCAGCGAAGGGACTAGCATCAGGGGAGAGACCCAGTACTTC,CASSEGTSIRGETQYF
-,-,TRBV28,TRBJ1-2,TGTGCCAGCAGTTACCAACTCTATGGCTACACCTTC,CASSYQLYGYTF
TRBD1,-,TRBV4-3,TRBJ2-7,TGCGCCAGCAGCGGGGGGACAGGGCCCTACGAGCAGTACTTC,CASSGGTGPYEQYF
-,-,TRBV3-1/TRBV3-2,TRBJ2-7,TGTGCCACCGAACAGGGCAGCGAGCAGTACTTC,CATEQGSEQYF
-,few,TRBV6-5,TRBJ2-7,TGTGCCAGCACCAGTGCTGACTACGAGCAGTACTTC,CASTSADYEQYF
TRBD1,-,TRBV29-1,TRBJ1-2,TGCAGCGTTGAAGATCGCGACAGGGGTGCTGGCTACACCTTC,CSVEDRDRGAGYTF
TRBD2,-,TRBV4-2,TRBJ2-3,TGTGCCAGCAGCCAAATACTAGCGGGCGTTGCAGATACGCAGTATTTT,CASSQILAGVADTQYF
TRBD1,-,TRBV3-1/TRBV3-2,TRBJ1-1,TGTGCCAGCACCCAAACTCAGTTTCCCGGGACAGGGGGCAACACTGAAGCTTTCTTT,CASTQTQFPGTGGNTEAFF
TRBD1,-,TRBV4-3,TRBJ2-1,TGCGCCAGCAGCCCGGGACAGGGTCGCGGTGAGCAGTTCTTC,CASSPGQGRGEQFF
-,-,TRBV6-5,TRBJ2-7,TGTGCCAGCAGACTCAGCGGGCCACCCCTCTACGAGCAGTACTTC,CASRLSGPPLYEQYF
-,once,TRBV6-9,TRBJ1-2,TGTGCCAGCAGTTCCAGGGGAAGTGGCTACACCTTC,CASSSRGSGYTF
-,-,TRBV7-3,TRBJ2-7,TGTGCCAGCAGCTTAAAAGCGGGTCCCTCCTACGAGCAGTACTTC,CASSLKAGPSYEQYF
-,-,TRBV7-3,TRBJ2-6,TGTGCCAGCAGCTTGCACACTAGCTCTGGGGCCAACGTCCTGACTTTC,CASSLHTSSGANVLTF